A selection of T cell receptor beta chains follows, all from one sample in a study of CD8 T cells in Susac syndrome. TCRdb passed the immunoSEQ multiplex PCR reads through MiXCR, listing each CDR3 protein once. The profile shows about 300,000 distinct CDR3 sequences, roughly 85% of them singletons. Sequenced: CD8+ T cells from PBMCs. These receptors originate from a human donor with multiple sclerosis. CDR3s leave out the opening cysteine and the closing phenylalanine or tryptophan.

>TRBV6-5|TRBJ2-1
ASSYRGQGADEQF
>TRBV12-5|TRBJ2-7
ASGPLGSHEQY
>TRBV11-2|TRBJ2-1
ASSPPAEGPSEQF
>TRBV6-2/TRBV6-3|TRBJ2-7
ASIPAGAPYEQY
>TRBV7-9|TRBJ2-1
ASSSPTSGRGVNEQF
>TRBV19|TRBJ2-1
ASARQGIDNEQF
>TRBV19|TRBJ2-1
ATRSLAGPPIREF
>TRBV28|TRBJ2-7
ASSSPDQRAEQY
>TRBV24-1|TRBJ2-5
ATSDLRGQY
>TRBV11-2|TRBJ2-6
ASSPRLFLRSGANVLT